The next 6 T cell receptor beta chains were all read from a single sample in a study of metastatic and nonmetastatic thyroid tumors. TCRdb reprocessed the PCR reads via MiXCR. The sample lists approximately 23,000 clones, 35% to 45% occurring once. No patient had received any treatment before thyroid surgery. Sequenced sample: blood. Receptor source: a male donor with papillary thyroid cancer or a benign thyroid nodule (not recorded which). Some clones in this sample may be carry-over from other donors' samples.

This rearrangement joins TRBV5-6 to TRBJ2-2; D may be TRBD2 (5 bases). The CDR3 contains 15 residues. CDR1 and CDR2 (germline): SGHDT, YYEEEE. V lost 4 bases to trimming and J lost 6 bases, with 16 bases between them. The CDR3 nucleotides read TGTGCCAGCAGCGAGTGGGAGCGCCGGGCCGGGGAGCTGTTTTTT. Amino acids: CASSEWERRAGELFF.

By sample share, this clone is medium-sized. For the CDR3, the DNA is TGCAGTGCTAGGCTAGCATTTAATGAAAAACTGTTTTTT. It specifies CSARLAFNEKLFF. V and J are TRBV20-1 and TRBJ1-4; D not resolved. Trimming removed 3 bases at V and 4 bases at J, with 9 bases between. Germline values: CDR1 DFQATT, CDR2 SNEGSKA (reference sequence). This CDR3 spans 13 amino acids.

The V call is TRBV20-1, the J call TRBJ2-7, with TRBD1 matching 10 bases. The germline V gene has CDR1 DFQATT and CDR2 SNEGSKA (reference sequence). The CDR3 contains 15 residues. The V segment lost 1 base and the J segment 2 bases; nucleotides outside the gene matches: 5. The CDR3: CSARARTGGAYEQYF. The CDR3 coding sequence is TGCAGTGCTAGAGCTAGGACAGGGGGAGCCTACGAGCAGTACTTC.

Here the CDR3 DNA reads TGTGCCAGCAGAGCTCAAGGACAGGGTGACTATGGCTACACCTTC. Protein: CASRAQGQGDYGYTF. This chain joins TRBV12-3 or TRBV12-4 and TRBJ1-2; 8 nucleotides match TRBD1. The CDR3 loop spans 15 amino acids. The V segment lost 6 bases and the J segment 3 bases; nucleotides outside the gene matches: 9.

In this sample, this clone turned up many times. The V call is TRBV10-3, the J call TRBJ2-1; perhaps TRBD1 as D (6 bases). The V end lost 0 bases, the J end lost 9 bases, and 15 bases lay between the germline ends. Germline V gives CDR1 ENHRY, CDR2 SYGVKD. The CDR3 runs to 15 residues. CDR3 amino acids: CAISESTGMSREQFF. The CDR3 DNA sequence: TGTGCCATCAGTGAGTCAACAGGGATGAGTCGTGAGCAGTTCTTC.

The V gene is TRBV10-3, the J gene TRBJ2-7, with D unresolved. CDR1 is ENHRY, CDR2 SYGVKD, per germline. The ends were cut back, 8 bases at V and 0 bases at J, with 8 bases in the middle. CDR3 length: 12 amino acids. The CDR3 DNA is TGTGCCATCGAAGAAGACTCCTACGAGCAGTACTTC. Amino acids: CAIEEDSYEQYF.